The rows below give T cell receptor beta chains drawn from one sample of a study of prognosis after radiotherapy for stage I lung cancer. MiXCR, applied by TCRdb to the multiplex PCR reads, yields one record per CDR3 protein. The table shows approximately 35,000 distinct CDR3 sequences, with under 40% occurring only once. The source material was PBMCs, sampled before or after stereotactic body radiation therapy (not recorded which). The receptors were gathered from a donor aged 50 or older with non-small cell lung cancer. Each CDR3 is given with its conserved first and last residue. A D gene is named only where the DNA matches it firmly. Some rows mark clone size as missing; the rest say once, few, many or name a class of expanded clone.

D gene	V gene	clone size	J gene	CDR3 protein	CDR3 DNA
TRBD2	TRBV7-9	.	TRBJ2-3	CASSQLAGGLTDTQYF	TGTGCCAGCAGTCAACTAGCGGGGGGACTCACAGATACGCAGTATTTT
TRBD1	TRBV6-1	many	TRBJ2-3	CASSYETGSVGMQYF	TGTGCCAGCAGTTACGAGACAGGGTCCGTTGGAATGCAGTATTTT
TRBD1	TRBV5-1	many	TRBJ2-3	CASRETGDTDTQYF	TGCGCCAGCAGAGAGACAGGGGACACAGATACGCAGTATTTT
.	TRBV28	.	TRBJ2-3	CASKVAGRTDTHYF	TGTGCCAGCAAAGTCGCAGGGAGGACAGATACGCATTATTTT
TRBD1	TRBV5-5	many	TRBJ1-1	CASSFGYTGGPEAFF	TGTGCCAGCAGCTTCGGGTATACAGGGGGCCCTGAAGCTTTCTTT
.	TRBV6-2/TRBV6-3	.	TRBJ2-7	CASSYSEGGTLYEQYF	TGTGCCAGCAGTTACTCCGAGGGGGGGACCCTCTACGAGCAGTACTTC
TRBD2	TRBV4-1	many	TRBJ2-4	CASSQPSGGPDIQYF	TGCGCCAGCAGCCAACCTAGCGGAGGGCCGGACATTCAGTACTTC
TRBD1	TRBV11-2	many	TRBJ1-5	CASSAGQGQPQHF	TGTGCCAGCAGCGCGGGACAGGGGCAGCCCCAGCATTTT
TRBD1	TRBV10-3	many	TRBJ1-2	CAISTGQAHYGYTF	TGTGCCATCAGCACGGGACAGGCTCACTATGGCTACACCTTC
TRBD1	TRBV18	many	TRBJ1-4	CASSVQGAGEKLFF	TGTGCCAGCTCAGTACAGGGGGCTGGAGAAAAACTGTTTTTT
TRBD2	TRBV12-5	many	TRBJ2-1	CASGLVLGSSGISYNEQFF	TGTGCTAGTGGTTTGGTACTAGGGTCTAGCGGAATTTCCTACAATGAGCAGTTCTTC
.	TRBV28	many	TRBJ1-5	CASSFGAGPINQPQHF	TGTGCCAGCAGTTTCGGGGCAGGGCCGATCAATCAGCCCCAGCATTTT
TRBD1	TRBV24-1	many	TRBJ2-1	CATSDWQGANEQFF	TGTGCCACCAGTGACTGGCAGGGGGCCAATGAGCAGTTCTTC
TRBD2	TRBV28	many	TRBJ2-3	CASSSPPLRQVGRLAERDTQYF	TGTGCCAGCAGTTCCCCTCCTCTCAGACAGGTCGGAAGACTAGCGGAGAGAGATACGCAGTATTTT
.	TRBV11-1	many	TRBJ2-1	CASSLGLAFIEQFF	TGTGCCAGCAGCTTAGGTCTAGCATTTATTGAGCAGTTCTTC
.	TRBV11-2	many	TRBJ2-1	CASRTTGRGVNNEQFF	TGTGCCAGCAGAACAACGGGGAGGGGGGTCAACAATGAGCAGTTCTTC
.	TRBV12-5	many	TRBJ2-5	CASGLWDQIQYQETQYF	TGTGCTAGTGGTTTGTGGGACCAAATTCAGTACCAAGAGACCCAGTACTTC
.	TRBV19	many	TRBJ2-1	CASSIGQVSEQFF	TGTGCCAGTAGTATAGGACAGGTGAGTGAGCAGTTCTTC
TRBD1	TRBV6-5	many	TRBJ1-4	CASSYTPGQGNEKLFF	TGTGCCAGCAGTTACACGCCGGGACAGGGAAATGAAAAACTGTTTTTT
.	TRBV30	many	TRBJ2-7	CAWSTQRAPYEQYF	TGTGCCTGGAGTACCCAGCGGGCCCCCTACGAGCAGTACTTC
TRBD2	TRBV11-3	many	TRBJ2-2	CASSLDQGGPGELFF	TGTGCCAGCAGCTTAGATCAGGGAGGGCCCGGGGAGCTGTTTTTT
.	TRBV6-5	.	TRBJ2-3	CASIYSSPRGTDTQYF	TGTGCCAGCATTTACTCCAGCCCCCGAGGCACAGATACGCAGTATTTT
TRBD1	TRBV6-1	many	TRBJ1-4	CASSGTGINEKLFF	TGTGCCAGCAGCGGGACAGGGATTAATGAAAAACTGTTTTTT
.	TRBV10-3	many	TRBJ2-7	CAIGEMGGVYEQYF	TGTGCCATCGGGGAGATGGGGGGAGTCTACGAGCAGTACTTC
.	TRBV9	many	TRBJ2-7	CASSVAPGGEQYF	TGTGCCAGCAGCGTAGCCCCCGGGGGCGAGCAGTACTTC
.	TRBV5-5	many	TRBJ2-5	CASRGDMALETQYF	TGTGCCAGCAGAGGAGACATGGCGTTGGAGACCCAGTACTTC
TRBD2	TRBV19	many	TRBJ2-5	CASSIWASGGETQYF	TGTGCCAGTAGTATATGGGCTAGCGGGGGAGAGACCCAGTACTTC
.	TRBV20-1	many	TRBJ1-4	CSAKTPGREKLFF	TGCAGTGCTAAGACCCCCGGGCGTGAAAAACTGTTTTTT
TRBD1	TRBV5-5	many	TRBJ2-7	CASSLWDRGSYEQYF	TGTGCCAGCAGCTTGTGGGACAGGGGGTCCTACGAGCAGTACTTC
TRBD2	TRBV12-3/TRBV12-4	many	TRBJ2-1	CASSLEAGGSSYNEQFF	TGTGCCAGCAGTTTAGAAGCGGGAGGCAGCTCCTACAATGAGCAGTTCTTC
.	TRBV12-3/TRBV12-4	many	TRBJ2-7	CASSHPSAGREQYF	TGTGCCAGCAGTCACCCCTCGGCGGGAAGGGAGCAGTACTTC
.	TRBV18	many	TRBJ2-7	CASSPNERGEQYF	TGTGCCAGCTCACCAAACGAACGGGGCGAGCAGTACTTC
.	TRBV7-9	many	TRBJ2-6	CASSPFGPGANVLTF	TGTGCCAGCAGCCCCTTTGGTCCTGGGGCCAACGTCCTGACTTTC
.	TRBV30	many	TRBJ2-7	CAWSALLGYEQYF	TGTGCCTGGAGTGCCCTTCTAGGGTACGAGCAGTACTTC
TRBD1	TRBV7-9	many	TRBJ2-1	CASSSGTGYNEQFF	TGTGCCAGCAGCTCCGGGACAGGGTACAATGAGCAGTTCTTC
TRBD1	TRBV6-6	.	TRBJ2-2	CASRSNRGDTWGLFF	TGTGCCAGCAGGAGTAACAGGGGGGACACCTGGGGGCTGTTTTTT